The T cell receptor beta chain under discussion was sequenced for a study of cytomegalovirus exposure and HLA in healthy donors. As for this clone: Antigen unknown.

The CDR3 is 14 amino acids. V was pared by 3 bases and J by 5 bases, with 4 bases of the junction left unmatched. The germline CDR1 and CDR2 sequences are LNHDA and SQIVND (reference sequence). General study findings and limits: Reports showed the classifier diagnosing cytomegalovirus status with high specificity and sensitivity.

Both 60 Vbeta primers and 13 Jbeta primers went into the PCR. Measured with immunoSEQ multiplex PCR; TCRdb has only the in-frame clones, and not every one. This sample has about 120,000 clones; around 73% occur once, and the top ten carry around 9.9%. The sequenced sample consisted of PBMCs. The receptor was isolated from a man younger than 45 in good health and CMV-seropositive. The chain carries TRBV19 and TRBJ1-5, with 7 bases lining up with TRBD1. The CDR3 nucleotides read TGTGCCAGTAGTATCTACGGGACAGATCAGCCCCAGCATTTT. It codes for CASSIYGTDQPQHF.